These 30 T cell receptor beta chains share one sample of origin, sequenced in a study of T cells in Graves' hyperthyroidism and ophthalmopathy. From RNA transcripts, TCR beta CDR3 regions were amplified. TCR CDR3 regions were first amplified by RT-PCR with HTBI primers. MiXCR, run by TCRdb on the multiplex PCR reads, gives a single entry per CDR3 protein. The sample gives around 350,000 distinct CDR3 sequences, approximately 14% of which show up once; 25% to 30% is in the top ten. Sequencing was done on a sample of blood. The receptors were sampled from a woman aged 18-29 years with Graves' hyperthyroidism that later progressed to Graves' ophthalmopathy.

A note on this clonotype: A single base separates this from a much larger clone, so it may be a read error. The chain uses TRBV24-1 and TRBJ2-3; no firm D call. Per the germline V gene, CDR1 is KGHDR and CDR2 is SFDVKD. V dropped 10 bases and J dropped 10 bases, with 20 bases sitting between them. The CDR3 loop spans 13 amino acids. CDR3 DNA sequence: TGTGCCACGAGTTCGGAAGTCGAGGACGCGCAGTATTTT. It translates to CATSSEVEDAQYF.

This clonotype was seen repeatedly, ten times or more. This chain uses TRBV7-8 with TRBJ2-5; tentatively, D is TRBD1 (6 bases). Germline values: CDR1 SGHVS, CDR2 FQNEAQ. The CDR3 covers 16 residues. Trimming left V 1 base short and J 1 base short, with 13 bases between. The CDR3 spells CASSLGGGQVQETQYF. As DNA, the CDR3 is TGTGCCAGCAGCTTAGGTGGGGGCCAAGTCCAAGAGACCCAGTACTTC. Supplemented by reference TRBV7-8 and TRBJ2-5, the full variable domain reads GAGVSQSPRYKVAKRGQDVALRCDPISGHVSLFWYQQALGQGPEFLTYFQNEAQLDKSGLPSDRFFAERPEGSVSTLKIQRTQQEDSAVYLCASSLGGGQVQETQYFGPGTRLLVL.

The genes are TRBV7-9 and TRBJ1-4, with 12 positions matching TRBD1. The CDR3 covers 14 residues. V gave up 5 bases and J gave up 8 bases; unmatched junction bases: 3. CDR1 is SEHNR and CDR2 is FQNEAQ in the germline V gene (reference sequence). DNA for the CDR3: TGTGCCAGCAGCCGGGACAGGGGGCAGGAAAAACTGTTTTTT. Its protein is CASSRDRGQEKLFF.

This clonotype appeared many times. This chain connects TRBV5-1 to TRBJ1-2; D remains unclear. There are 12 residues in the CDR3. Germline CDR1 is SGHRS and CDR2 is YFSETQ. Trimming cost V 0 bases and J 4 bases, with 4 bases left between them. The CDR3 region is CASSLDSYGYTF. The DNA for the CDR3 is TGCGCCAGCAGCTTGGACAGCTATGGCTACACCTTC.

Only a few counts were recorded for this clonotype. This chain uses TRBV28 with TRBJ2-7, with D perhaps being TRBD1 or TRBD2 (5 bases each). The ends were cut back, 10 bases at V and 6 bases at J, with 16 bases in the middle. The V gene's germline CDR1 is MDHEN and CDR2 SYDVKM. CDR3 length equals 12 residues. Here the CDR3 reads CATRDPGLEQYF. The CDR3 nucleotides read TGTGCCACCCGGGACCCGGGCCTCGAGCAGTACTTC. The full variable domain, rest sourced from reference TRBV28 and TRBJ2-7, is DVKVTQSSRYLVKRTGEKVFLECVQDMDHENMFWYRQDPGLGLRLIYFSYDVKMKEKGDIPEGYSVSREKKERFSLILESASTNQTSMYLCATRDPGLEQYFGPGTRLTVT.

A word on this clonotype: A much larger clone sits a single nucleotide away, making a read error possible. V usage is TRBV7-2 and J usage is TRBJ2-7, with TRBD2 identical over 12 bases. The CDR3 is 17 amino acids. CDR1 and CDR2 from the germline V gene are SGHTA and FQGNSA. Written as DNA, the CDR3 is TGTGCCAGCAGCCCCCGGACTAGCGGGATTCTCTCCTGCGAGCAGTACTTC. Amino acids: CASSPRTSGILSCEQYF.

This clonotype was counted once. The CDR3 DNA sequence: TGCGCCAGCTCCCCCAGGACAGGGGGGCCCAGAGACTATGGCTACACCTTC. As protein: CASSPRTGGPRDYGYTF. The rearrangement links TRBV10-2 to TRBJ1-2; 10 nucleotides match TRBD1. This CDR3 is 17 amino acids long. V trimming: 8 bases; J trimming: 3 bases; junction bases outside the gene matches: 15. Germline V gene lookup returns CDR1 WSHSY and CDR2 SAAADI.

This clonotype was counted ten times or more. The CDR3 sequence: CASSAYRDRSEKLFF. The CDR3 DNA reads TGTGCCAGCAGCGCCTACCGGGACAGGAGTGAAAAACTGTTTTTT. The rearrangement links TRBV7-9 to TRBJ1-4; 8 nucleotides align to TRBD1. Germline trimming cut 5 bases from V and 7 bases from J; bases unmatched to any gene: 9. This CDR3 has 15 residues. The germline CDR1 and CDR2 sequences are SEHNR and FQNEAQ (reference sequence).

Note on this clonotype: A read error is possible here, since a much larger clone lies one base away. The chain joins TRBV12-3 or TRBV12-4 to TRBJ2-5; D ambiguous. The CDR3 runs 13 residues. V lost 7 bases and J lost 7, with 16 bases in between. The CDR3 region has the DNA TGTGCCAGCACCGATACTGGTGTGGGGACCCAGTACTTC. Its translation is CASTDTGVGTQYF.

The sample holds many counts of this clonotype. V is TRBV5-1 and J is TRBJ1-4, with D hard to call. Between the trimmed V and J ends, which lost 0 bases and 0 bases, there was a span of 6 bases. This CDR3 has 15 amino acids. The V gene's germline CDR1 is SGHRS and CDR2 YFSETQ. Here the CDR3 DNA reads TGCGCCAGCAGCTTGGACAGCACAACTAATGAAAAACTGTTTTTT. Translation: CASSLDSTTNEKLFF.

The chain's CDR3 is CASSRSSVVSGSDTQYF. The CDR3 coding sequence is TGCGCCAGCAGCCGCTCTTCGGTCGTTAGCGGGAGCGATACGCAGTATTTT. This chain joins TRBV5-1 and TRBJ2-3, with 9 bases fitting TRBD2. This CDR3 region has 17 residues. CDR1 is SGHRS, CDR2 YFSETQ, per germline. V lost 4 bases, J lost 6 bases, and 15 bases stayed unmatched.

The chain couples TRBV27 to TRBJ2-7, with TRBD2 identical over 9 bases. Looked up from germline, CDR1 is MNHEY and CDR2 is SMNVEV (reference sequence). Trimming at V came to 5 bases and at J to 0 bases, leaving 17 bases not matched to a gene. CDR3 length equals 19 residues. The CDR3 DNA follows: TGTGCCAGCAGTCCCGGTAGCGGGAGTATGACTTTATTCTCCTACGAGCAGTACTTC. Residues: CASSPGSGSMTLFSYEQYF.

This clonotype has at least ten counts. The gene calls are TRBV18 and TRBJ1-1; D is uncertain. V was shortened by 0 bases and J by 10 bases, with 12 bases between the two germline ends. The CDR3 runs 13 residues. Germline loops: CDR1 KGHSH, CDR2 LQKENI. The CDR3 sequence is CASSPPSVPAAFF. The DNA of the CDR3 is TGTGCCAGCTCACCACCCTCCGTCCCTGCAGCTTTCTTT. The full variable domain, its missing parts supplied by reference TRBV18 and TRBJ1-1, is NAGVMQNPRHLVRRRGQEARLRCSPMKGHSHVYWYRQLPEEGLKFMVYLQKENIIDESGMPKERFSAEFPKEGPSILRIQQVVRGDSAAYFCASSPPSVPAAFFGQGTRLTVV.

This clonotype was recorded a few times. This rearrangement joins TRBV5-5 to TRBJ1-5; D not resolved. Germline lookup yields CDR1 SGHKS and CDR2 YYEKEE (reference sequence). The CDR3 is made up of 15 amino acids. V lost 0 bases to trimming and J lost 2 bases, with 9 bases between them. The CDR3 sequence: CASSLDGYRNQPQHF. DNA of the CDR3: TGTGCCAGCAGCTTGGACGGGTACCGCAATCAGCCCCAGCATTTT.

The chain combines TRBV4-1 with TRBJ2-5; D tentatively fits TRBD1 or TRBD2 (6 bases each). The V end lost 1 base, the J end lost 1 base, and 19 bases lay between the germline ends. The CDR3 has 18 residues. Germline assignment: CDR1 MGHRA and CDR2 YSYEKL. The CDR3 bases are TGCGCCAGCAGCCAAGCCGGAGGGGGGCAGATACTCCAAGAGACCCAGTACTTC. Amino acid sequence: CASSQAGGGQILQETQYF.

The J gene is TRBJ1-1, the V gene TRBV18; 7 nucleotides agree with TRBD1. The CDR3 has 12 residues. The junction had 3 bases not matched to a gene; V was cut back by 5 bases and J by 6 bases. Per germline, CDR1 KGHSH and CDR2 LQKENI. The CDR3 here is CASSNRGAEAFF. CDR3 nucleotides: TGTGCCAGCTCAAACAGGGGCGCTGAAGCTTTCTTT.

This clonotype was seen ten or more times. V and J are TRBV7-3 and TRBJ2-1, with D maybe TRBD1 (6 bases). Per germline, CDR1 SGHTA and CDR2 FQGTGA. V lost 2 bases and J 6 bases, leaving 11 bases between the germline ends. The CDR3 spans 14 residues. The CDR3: CASSLAEGGNEQFF. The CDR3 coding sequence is TGTGCCAGCAGCTTAGCGGAAGGGGGCAATGAGCAGTTCTTC.

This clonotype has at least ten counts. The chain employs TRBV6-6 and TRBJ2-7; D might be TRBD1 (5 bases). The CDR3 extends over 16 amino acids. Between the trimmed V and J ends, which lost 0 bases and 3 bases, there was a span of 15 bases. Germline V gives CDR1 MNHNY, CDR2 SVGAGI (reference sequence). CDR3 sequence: CASSYSIWGEDYEQYF. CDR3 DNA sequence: TGTGCCAGCAGTTACTCGATATGGGGCGAGGACTACGAGCAGTACTTC.

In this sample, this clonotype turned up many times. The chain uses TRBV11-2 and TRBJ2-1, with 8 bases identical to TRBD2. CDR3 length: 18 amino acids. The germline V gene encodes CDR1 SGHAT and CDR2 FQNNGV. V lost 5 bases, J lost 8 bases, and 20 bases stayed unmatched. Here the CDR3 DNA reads TGTGCCAGCAGCCCGACAAGACTAGCGTACTCCCAAAGGCATGAGCAGTTCTTC. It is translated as CASSPTRLAYSQRHEQFF.

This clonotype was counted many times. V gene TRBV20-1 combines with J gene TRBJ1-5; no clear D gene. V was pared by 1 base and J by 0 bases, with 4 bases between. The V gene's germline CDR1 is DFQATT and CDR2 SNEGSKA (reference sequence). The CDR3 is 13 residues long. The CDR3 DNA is TGCAGTGCTAGAGGGAATAGCAATCAGCCCCAGCATTTT. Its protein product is CSARGNSNQPQHF.

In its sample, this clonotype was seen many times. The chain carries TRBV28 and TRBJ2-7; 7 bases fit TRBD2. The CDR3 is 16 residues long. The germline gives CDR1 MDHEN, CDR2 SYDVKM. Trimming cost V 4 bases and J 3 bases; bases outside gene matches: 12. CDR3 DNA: TGTGCCAGCAGTTGGGAGGGAGGGTTTGTTCTCTACGAGCAGTACTTC. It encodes CASSWEGGFVLYEQYF.

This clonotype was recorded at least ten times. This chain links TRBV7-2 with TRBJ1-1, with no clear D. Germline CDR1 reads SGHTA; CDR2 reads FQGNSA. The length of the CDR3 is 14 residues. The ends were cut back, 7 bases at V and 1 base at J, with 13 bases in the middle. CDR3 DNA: TGTGCCAGCACCCCCGGGTGGAAGAACACTGAAGCTTTCTTT. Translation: CASTPGWKNTEAFF.

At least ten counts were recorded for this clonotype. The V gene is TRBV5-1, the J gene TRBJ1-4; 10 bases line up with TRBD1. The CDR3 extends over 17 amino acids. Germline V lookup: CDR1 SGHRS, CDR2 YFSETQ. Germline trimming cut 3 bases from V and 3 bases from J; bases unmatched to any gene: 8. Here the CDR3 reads CASSYGTGATSNEKLFF. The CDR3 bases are TGCGCCAGCAGCTATGGGACAGGGGCCACCTCTAATGAAAAACTGTTTTTT.

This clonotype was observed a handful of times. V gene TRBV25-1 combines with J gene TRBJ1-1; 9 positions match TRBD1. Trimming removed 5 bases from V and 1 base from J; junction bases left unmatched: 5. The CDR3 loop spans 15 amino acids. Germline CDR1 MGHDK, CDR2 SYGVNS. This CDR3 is CASSFRTGANTEAFF. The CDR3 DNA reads TGTGCCAGCAGTTTTCGGACAGGGGCGAACACTGAAGCTTTCTTT. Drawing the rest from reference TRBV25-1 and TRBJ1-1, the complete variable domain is EADIYQTPRYLVIGTGKKITLECSQTMGHDKMYWYQQDPGMELHLIHYSYGVNSTEKGDLSSESTVSRIRTEHFPLTLESARPSHTSQYLCASSFRTGANTEAFFGQGTRLTVV.

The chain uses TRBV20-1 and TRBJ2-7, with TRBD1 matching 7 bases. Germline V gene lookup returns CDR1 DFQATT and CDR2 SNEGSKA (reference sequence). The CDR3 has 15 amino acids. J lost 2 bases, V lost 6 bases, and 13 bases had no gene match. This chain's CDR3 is CSAGRPDRDPYEQYF. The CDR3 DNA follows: TGCAGTGCGGGTCGCCCCGACAGGGACCCCTACGAGCAGTACTTC.

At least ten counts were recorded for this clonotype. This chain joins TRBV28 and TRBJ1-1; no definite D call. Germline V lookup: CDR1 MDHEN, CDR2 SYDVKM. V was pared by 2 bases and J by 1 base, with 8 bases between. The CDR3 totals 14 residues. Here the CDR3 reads CASSLAGKNTEAFF. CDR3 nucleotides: TGTGCCAGCAGTTTAGCTGGGAAGAACACTGAAGCTTTCTTT.

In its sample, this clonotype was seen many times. CDR3 coding DNA: TGTGCCAGCAGTCCGGACAGGGGTGAGACCCAGTACTTC. This encodes CASSPDRGETQYF. The chain carries TRBV12-3 or TRBV12-4 and TRBJ2-5; 9 bases are shared with TRBD1. The junction had 3 bases not matched to a gene; V was cut back by 5 bases and J by 5 bases. This CDR3 is 13 amino acids long.

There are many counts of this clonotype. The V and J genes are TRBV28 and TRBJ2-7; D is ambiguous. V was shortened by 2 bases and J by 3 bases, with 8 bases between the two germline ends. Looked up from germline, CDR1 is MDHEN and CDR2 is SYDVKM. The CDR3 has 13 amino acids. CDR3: CASSLTYFYEQYF. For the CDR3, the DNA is TGTGCCAGCAGTTTAACCTATTTCTACGAGCAGTACTTC.

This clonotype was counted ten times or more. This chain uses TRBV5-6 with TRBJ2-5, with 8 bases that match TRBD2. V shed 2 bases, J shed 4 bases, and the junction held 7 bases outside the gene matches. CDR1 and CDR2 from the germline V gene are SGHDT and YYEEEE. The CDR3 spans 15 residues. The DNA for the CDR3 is TGTGCCAGCAGCTTCCAATCGACTAGCGTAGAGACCCAGTACTTC. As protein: CASSFQSTSVETQYF.

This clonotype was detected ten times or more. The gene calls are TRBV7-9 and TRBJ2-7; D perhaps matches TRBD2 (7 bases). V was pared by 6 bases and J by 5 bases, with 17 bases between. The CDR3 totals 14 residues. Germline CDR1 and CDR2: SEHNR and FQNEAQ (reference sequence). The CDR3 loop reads CASSPRGGGNEQYF. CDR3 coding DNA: TGTGCCAGCAGTCCTAGGGGAGGGGGAAACGAGCAGTACTTC. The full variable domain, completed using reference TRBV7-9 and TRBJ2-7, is DTGVSQNPRHKITKRGQNVTFRCDPISEHNRLYWYRQTLGQGPEFLTYFQNEAQLEKSRLLSDRFSAERPKGSFSTLEIQRTEQGDSAMYLCASSPRGGGNEQYFGPGTRLTVT.